One sample yielded the 20 T cell receptor beta chains listed below, sequenced in a study of blood T cell repertoires in COVID-19 (dated by TCRdb to about 2020). Libraries were constructed by the immunoSEQ multiplex PCR assay. What TCRdb holds here is the immuneACCESS table cut down to in-frame rearrangements. Part of the clones is not present; checked against another copy, under half of the missing clones reflect an unresolved V gene, and the others are unexplained. The sample table shows about 120,000 clones, and 70% to 85% are seen once. The leading ten clones occupy 4% to 5% of the sample. Sequencing used peripheral blood. These receptors all stem from a woman between 65 and 79 years old with acute or convalescent COVID-19.

The chain has TRBV19 and TRBJ2-6; unclear D gene. Germline loops: CDR1 LNHDA, CDR2 SQIVND (reference sequence). Trimming left V 3 bases short and J 0 bases short, with 9 bases between. This CDR3 comprises 16 residues. In DNA form, the CDR3 reads TGTGCCAGTAGTATCCGGTCAGGCTCTGGGGCCAACGTCCTGACTTTC. This codes for CASSIRSGSGANVLTF.

V and J are TRBV5-4 and TRBJ1-2, with D possibly matching TRBD1 (6 bases). Trimming removed 5 bases from V and 7 bases from J, with 15 bases in between. The CDR3 totals 13 residues. The germline CDR1 and CDR2 sequences are SGHNT and YYREEE (reference sequence). The CDR3: CASSFRGPAGYTF. The CDR3, as DNA: TGTGCCAGCAGTTTCAGGGGACCCGCTGGCTACACCTTC.

This rearrangement joins TRBV7-7 to TRBJ1-1; TRBD1 is a possible D gene (5 bases). The CDR3 consists of 13 residues. V was cut by 0 bases and J by 5 bases, with 7 bases left in between. Germline V gene sequence: CDR1 SSHAT, CDR2 FNYEAQ (reference sequence). Here the CDR3 DNA reads TGTGCCAGCAGCTTAGCTGCAGGGACTGAAGCTTTCTTT. This sequence encodes CASSLAAGTEAFF.

The chain has TRBV6-5 and TRBJ1-1, with D hard to call. The CDR3 spans 11 residues. Germline V gene data show CDR1 as MNHEY and CDR2 as SVGAGI. Deletions cut 10 bases from V and 5 bases from J, with 11 bases between. CDR3 nucleotide sequence: TGTGCCACTTCGGTGAGGACTGAAGCTTTCTTT. Translation: CATSVRTEAFF.

The rearrangement joins TRBV29-1 to TRBJ1-2; TRBD1 aligns across 8 bases. CDR3 length: 14 residues. CDR1 and CDR2 (germline): SQVTM, ANQGSEA. Trimming at V came to 4 bases and at J to 8 bases, leaving 12 bases not matched to a gene. The CDR3 nucleotides are TGCAGCGTTGGAGCATTGGGACAGGATTCCGGCTACACCTTC. Encoded protein: CSVGALGQDSGYTF.

The V and J genes are TRBV5-1 and TRBJ2-2, with a possible D match to TRBD2 (6 bases). Germline loops: CDR1 SGHRS, CDR2 YFSETQ. Trimming cost V 4 bases and J 1 base, with 14 bases left between them. The CDR3 sequence is 16 residues long. The CDR3 protein is CASSDGGGLNTGELFF. The CDR3 DNA reads TGCGCCAGCAGCGATGGAGGAGGGTTGAACACCGGGGAGCTGTTTTTT.

This clone was seen only a few times. V usage is TRBV3-1 (or the pseudogene TRBV3-2) and J usage is TRBJ1-1; D gene ambiguous. The CDR3 has 16 amino acids. The germline V and J ends were trimmed by 4 bases and 6 bases, with 21 bases remaining between them. Germline lookup yields CDR1 LGHDT and CDR2 YNNKEL (reference sequence). DNA for the CDR3: TGTGCCAGCAGCCCCCCCTCCCTTCGGCAGGCGTCTGAAGCTTTCTTT. Its translation is CASSPPSLRQASEAFF.

This clone was recorded a few times. The chain carries TRBV6-5 and TRBJ2-7; the D gene is possibly TRBD2 (6 bases). The germline V gene encodes CDR1 MNHEY and CDR2 SVGAGI. V was shortened by 5 bases and J by 6 bases, with 17 bases between the two germline ends. The CDR3 runs 14 residues. The CDR3 loop is CASSRPSRRVEQYF. The DNA for the CDR3 is TGTGCCAGCAGTCGCCCGTCCCGGAGGGTCGAGCAGTACTTC.

V is TRBV11-3 and J is TRBJ2-2; TRBD1 aligns across 8 bases. V was pared by 2 bases and J by 4 bases, with 6 bases of the junction left unmatched. This CDR3 contains 16 residues. Germline V gene sequence: CDR1 SGHNT, CDR2 YENEEA. CDR3 nucleotides: TGTGCCAGCAGCTTATTTTGGACAGGGCTCACCGGGGAGCTGTTTTTT. Translating it yields CASSLFWTGLTGELFF.

This sequence joins TRBV9 and TRBJ2-2; 8 bases line up with TRBD1. The J segment lost 9 bases and the V segment lost 4 bases, leaving 8 bases of the junction unmatched. This CDR3 spans 14 amino acids. Germline assignment: CDR1 SGDLS and CDR2 YYNGEE. The CDR3, as DNA: TGTGCCAGCAGCCGGACAGGGATTTTCAGGGAGCTGTTTTTT. It is translated as CASSRTGIFRELFF.

The rearrangement joins TRBV29-1 to TRBJ1-1; D ambiguous. Germline CDR1 reads SQVTM; CDR2 reads ANQGSEA. The CDR3 contains 13 residues. V lost 6 bases, J lost 4 bases, and 15 bases lay in between. CDR3 loop: CSVSAGLSTEAFF. CDR3 in DNA: TGCAGCGTCTCAGCGGGTCTTAGCACTGAAGCTTTCTTT.

V is TRBV2 and J is TRBJ2-2; the D gene is possibly TRBD2 (6 bases). V shed 5 bases and J shed 1 base, with 8 bases lying between them. The CDR3 sequence is 14 residues long. Germline CDR1 reads SNHLY; CDR2 reads FYNNEI. The DNA of the CDR3 is TGTGCCAGCAGTCAGGGACTGAACACCGGGGAGCTGTTTTTT. Protein: CASSQGLNTGELFF.

The chain links TRBV27 to TRBJ1-2; 10 bases match TRBD1. V lost 3 bases, J lost 8 bases, and 3 bases stayed unmatched. The CDR3 spans 13 residues. Germline V gene lookup returns CDR1 MNHEY and CDR2 SMNVEV (reference sequence). The CDR3 DNA sequence: TGTGCCAGCAGTTTCGACAGGGGGCAAGGCTACACCTTC. This sequence encodes CASSFDRGQGYTF.

This clone was seen a handful of times. The genes are TRBV28 and TRBJ1-4, with D possibly being TRBD1 (6 bases). The CDR3 is 17 residues long. The germline CDR1 and CDR2 sequences are MDHEN and SYDVKM. V was clipped by 4 bases and J by 7 bases, with 22 bases between them. The CDR3 region has the DNA TGTGCCAGCAGTTCACCGGGGCCAAGGGGGAAGAGTGAAAAACTGTTTTTT. It codes for CASSSPGPRGKSEKLFF.

This chain links TRBV5-6 with TRBJ2-2; TRBD1 matches 7 bases. CDR3 length: 15 amino acids. Germline CDR1 is SGHDT and CDR2 is YYEEEE. J was trimmed by 6 bases and V by 4 bases; bases with no gene match: 9. Written as DNA, the CDR3 is TGTGCCAGCAGCAGACGACAGGGCTCCCCCGGGGAGCTGTTTTTT. Encoded protein: CASSRRQGSPGELFF.

This clone is a singleton in its sample. This rearrangement joins TRBV19 to TRBJ1-5; D is possibly TRBD1 (5 bases). Germline values: CDR1 LNHDA, CDR2 SQIVND (reference sequence). V was cut by 4 bases and J by 7 bases, with 11 bases left in between. The CDR3 spans 13 residues. CDR3 residues: CASSSTGQQPQHF. Here the CDR3 DNA reads TGTGCCAGTAGTAGCACAGGACAACAGCCCCAGCATTTT.

This clone came up a few times. The chain links TRBV6-1 to TRBJ1-6; TRBD1 aligns across 8 bases. V lost 3 bases to trimming and J lost 1 base; unmatched junction nucleotides: 5. Germline loops: CDR1 MNHNS, CDR2 SASEGT. The CDR3 loop spans 17 amino acids. Here the CDR3 DNA reads TGTGCCAGCAGTGACGGACAGGGTAAATCCTATAATTCACCCCTCCACTTT. Amino acids: CASSDGQGKSYNSPLHF.

The genes are TRBV3-1 (or the pseudogene TRBV3-2) and TRBJ1-5, with a possible D match to TRBD1 (5 bases). Trimming pared 4 bases from V and 6 bases from J, leaving 13 bases between. The CDR3 is 14 amino acids. Germline loops: CDR1 LGHDT, CDR2 YNNKEL (reference sequence). The CDR3 sequence is CASSLNAGLQPQHF. CDR3 nucleotides: TGTGCCAGCAGCCTAAATGCGGGGCTTCAGCCCCAGCATTTT.

This clone was detected only a few times. The CDR3 bases are TGTGCCAGCAGCCAAGGCGACAGGGCGAACACCATATATTTT. Translating it yields CASSQGDRANTIYF. The V and J genes are TRBV4-2 and TRBJ1-3, with TRBD1 matching over 7 bases. The CDR3 loop spans 14 amino acids. V was clipped by 1 base and J by 7 bases; unmatched bases: 4. From germline, CDR1 is LGHNA and CDR2 YNFKEQ.

Here the CDR3 reads CSASTIRIGEQFF. The CDR3, as DNA: TGCAGTGCTAGTACCATCAGGATTGGTGAGCAGTTCTTC. V usage is TRBV20-1 and J usage is TRBJ2-1; D not resolved. Trimming took 3 bases from V and 9 from J, leaving 15 bases between them. The length of the CDR3 is 13 residues. The germline V gene encodes CDR1 DFQATT and CDR2 SNEGSKA (reference sequence).